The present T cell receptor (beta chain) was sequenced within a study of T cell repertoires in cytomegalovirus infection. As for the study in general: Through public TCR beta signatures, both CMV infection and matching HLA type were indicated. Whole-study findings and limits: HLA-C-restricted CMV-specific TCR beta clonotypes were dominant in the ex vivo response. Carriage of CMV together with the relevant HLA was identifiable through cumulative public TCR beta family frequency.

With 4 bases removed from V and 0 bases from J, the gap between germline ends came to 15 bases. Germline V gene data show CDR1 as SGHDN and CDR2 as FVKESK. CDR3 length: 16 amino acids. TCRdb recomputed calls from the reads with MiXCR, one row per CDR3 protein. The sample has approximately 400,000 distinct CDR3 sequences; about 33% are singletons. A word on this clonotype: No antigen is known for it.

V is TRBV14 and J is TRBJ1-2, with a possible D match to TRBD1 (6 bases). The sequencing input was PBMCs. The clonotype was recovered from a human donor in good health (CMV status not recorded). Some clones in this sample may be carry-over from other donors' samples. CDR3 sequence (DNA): TGTGCCAGCAGCCCACGGACAGCAACAGCTAACTATGGCTACACCTTC. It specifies CASSPRTATANYGYTF.